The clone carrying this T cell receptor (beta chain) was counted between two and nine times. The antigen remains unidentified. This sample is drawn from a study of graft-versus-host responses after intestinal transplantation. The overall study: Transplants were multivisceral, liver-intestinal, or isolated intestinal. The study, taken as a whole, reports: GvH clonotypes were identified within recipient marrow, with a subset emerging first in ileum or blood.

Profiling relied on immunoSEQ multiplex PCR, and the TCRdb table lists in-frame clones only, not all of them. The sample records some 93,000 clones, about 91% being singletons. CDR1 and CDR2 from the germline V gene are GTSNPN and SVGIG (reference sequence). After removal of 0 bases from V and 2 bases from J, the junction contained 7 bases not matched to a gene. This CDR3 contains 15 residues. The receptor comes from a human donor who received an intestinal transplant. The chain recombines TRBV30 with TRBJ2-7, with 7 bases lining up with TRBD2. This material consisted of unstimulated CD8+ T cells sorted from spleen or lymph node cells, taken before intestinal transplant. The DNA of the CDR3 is TGTGCCTGGAGTGTAAGGACTAGTAGGGCCTACGAGCAGTACTTC. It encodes CAWSVRTSRAYEQYF.